A selection of T cell receptor beta chains follows, all from one sample in a study of cytomegalovirus exposure and HLA in healthy donors. Assay: immunoSEQ multiplex PCR; the TCRdb copy retains only in-frame clones and omits some. The table shows about 140,000 clones, with about three quarters occurring only once. The sample comprised PBMCs. All receptors derive from a male donor in good health and CMV-seropositive. Each CDR3 is given with its conserved first and last residue. A D gene is named only where the DNA matches it firmly. A clone size is listed for some rows: how often the clone was seen (once, few, many), or a class if it is expanded.

v_call,cdr3_length,j_call,d_call,clone_size,cdr3_aa,cdr3_nt
TRBV12-5,18,TRBJ2-3,.,.,CASGLVLTDIPSTDTQYF,TGTGCTAGTGGTTTGGTACTAACCGATATTCCTAGCACAGATACGCAGTATTTT
TRBV29-1,12,TRBJ2-7,.,.,CSVVERGYEQYF,TGCAGCGTTGTGGAAAGGGGCTACGAGCAGTACTTC
TRBV19,16,TRBJ1-5,TRBD1,once,CASSNLDRGVNQPQHF,TGTGCCAGTAGTAACTTGGACAGGGGTGTTAATCAGCCCCAGCATTTT
TRBV5-6,15,TRBJ2-1,TRBD1,once,CASSTNRGSYNEQFF,TGTGCCAGCAGCACGAACAGGGGATCCTACAATGAGCAGTTCTTC
TRBV19,15,TRBJ2-1,TRBD2,.,CASSTGLADYNEQFF,TGTGCCAGTAGCACGGGACTAGCGGACTACAATGAGCAGTTCTTC
TRBV5-1,14,TRBJ2-7,TRBD2,.,CASSLREGTYEQYF,TGCGCCAGCAGCTTGAGGGAGGGGACCTACGAGCAGTACTTC
TRBV9,15,TRBJ2-7,TRBD1,.,CASSVAPGQLYEQYF,TGTGCCAGCAGCGTAGCGCCGGGACAGCTATACGAGCAGTACTTC
TRBV28,18,TRBJ2-3,TRBD2,.,CASSSATTLAGDADTQYF,TGTGCCAGCAGTTCCGCCACTACACTAGCGGGAGATGCAGATACGCAGTATTTT
TRBV7-9,16,TRBJ2-1,TRBD2,.,CSSSDTSAPWYNEQFF,TGTTCCAGCAGTGACACTAGCGCCCCTTGGTACAATGAGCAGTTCTTC
TRBV15,13,TRBJ1-5,.,.,CATSRDQNQPQHF,TGTGCCACCAGCAGAGATCAGAATCAGCCCCAGCATTTT
TRBV5-4,15,TRBJ2-1,TRBD2,.,CASSGGGSGRNEQFF,TGTGCCAGCAGCGGGGGAGGTAGCGGGAGAAATGAGCAGTTCTTC
TRBV6-1,17,TRBJ2-1,TRBD1,.,CASSELKGAGGGNEQFF,TGTGCCAGCAGTGAATTGAAGGGAGCAGGGGGCGGGAATGAGCAGTTCTTC
TRBV5-8,15,TRBJ1-1,TRBD1,.,CASSLATGAFTEAFF,TGTGCCAGCAGCTTGGCGACAGGGGCCTTCACTGAAGCTTTCTTT
TRBV7-8,16,TRBJ1-5,.,.,CASSLDIWGRDQPQHF,TGTGCCAGCAGCTTAGATATTTGGGGGAGGGATCAGCCCCAGCATTTT
TRBV13,14,TRBJ1-2,.,.,CASSLQGSNYGYTF,TGTGCCAGCAGCTTACAGGGGTCCAACTATGGCTACACCTTC
TRBV9,15,TRBJ2-1,.,.,CASSVGSSSYNEQFF,TGTGCCAGCAGCGTAGGCTCGAGCTCCTACAATGAGCAGTTCTTC
TRBV4-1,19,TRBJ2-3,TRBD2,.,CASSQEASGRRSYTDTQYF,TGCGCCAGCAGCCAAGAGGCTAGCGGGAGGCGGAGCTACACAGATACGCAGTATTTT
TRBV12-5,13,TRBJ2-1,TRBD2,.,CASIRLAGAEQFF,TGTGCTAGTATCCGACTAGCGGGGGCTGAGCAGTTCTTC
TRBV7-5,16,TRBJ1-5,.,.,CARSGAAYYSNQPQHF,TGTGCCAGAAGCGGGGCAGCGTATTATAGCAATCAGCCCCAGCATTTT
TRBV6-5,15,TRBJ2-5,TRBD1,.,CASSTTPRGSETQYF,TGTGCCAGCAGTACTACACCCAGGGGGTCAGAGACCCAGTACTTC
TRBV4-2,17,TRBJ2-1,TRBD2,.,CASSLGTSGRLYNEQFF,TGTGCCAGCAGCCTTGGGACTAGCGGGAGGCTCTACAATGAGCAGTTCTTC
TRBV10-2,15,TRBJ2-7,TRBD2,.,CAIRVTSGQYYEQYF,TGCGCCATCAGGGTGACTAGCGGGCAATACTACGAGCAGTACTTC
TRBV30,16,TRBJ2-1,.,.,CAWKASRSQSYNEQFF,TGTGCCTGGAAAGCGTCCCGATCCCAGAGCTACAATGAGCAGTTCTTC
TRBV5-1,15,TRBJ2-5,TRBD2,.,CASSLDLAGQETQYF,TGCGCCAGCAGCTTGGATCTAGCGGGGCAAGAGACCCAGTACTTC
TRBV6-4,16,TRBJ2-3,TRBD2,.,CASSELAGEGTDTQYF,TGTGCCAGCAGTGAGCTAGCGGGAGAGGGGACAGATACGCAGTATTTT
TRBV27,16,TRBJ2-7,.,.,CASSPRGGGRGGEQYF,TGTGCCAGCAGTCCGAGGGGGGGTGGGAGAGGAGGCGAGCAGTACTTC
TRBV9,16,TRBJ1-4,.,.,CASSVDPTGVNEKLFF,TGTGCCAGCAGCGTAGATCCCACAGGAGTGAATGAAAAACTGTTTTTT